A single sample is the source of the 25 T cell receptor beta chains below, sequenced in a study of breast tumors, draining lymph nodes, adjacent tissues. TCRdb analysed the multiplex PCR reads with MiXCR anew, one entry per CDR3 protein. The data contain 140,000 to 150,000 distinct CDR3 sequences, approximately 32% of them singletons. Axillary draining lymph nodes of breast cancer patients supplied the node samples. The sequenced material came from axillary lymph node tissue. The receptors were sampled from a female donor with breast cancer. Some clones in this sample may be carry-over from other donors' samples.

This chain links TRBV7-3 with TRBJ1-6, with 12 nucleotides matching TRBD1. The J segment lost 10 bases and the V segment lost 5 bases, leaving 6 bases of the junction unmatched. Per germline, CDR1 SGHTA and CDR2 FQGTGA. This CDR3 region has 15 residues. DNA for the CDR3: TGTGCCAGCAGCCGGGACAGGGGGCGCGTATCACCCCTCCACTTT. Protein sequence: CASSRDRGRVSPLHF.

Points on this clonotype: One junction end disagrees with the germline gene, perhaps due to a read error. The chain is built from TRBV7-3 and TRBJ1-6, with a possible D match to TRBD1 (5 bases). The CDR3 totals 16 residues. Germline values: CDR1 SGHTA, CDR2 FQGTGA. The CDR3 loop is CASSQPKAGHNPPLHF. CDR3 DNA: TGTGCCAGCAGCCAACCCAAGGCGGGGCATAATCCACCCCTCCACTTT.

Ten or more counts support this clonotype. The chain carries TRBV6-5 and TRBJ1-6, with 7 bases fitting TRBD1. The CDR3 is made up of 17 amino acids. V dropped 6 bases and J dropped 0; count of bases not matched to a gene: 8. Per the germline V gene, CDR1 is MNHEY and CDR2 is SVGAGI. CDR3 region: CASRERQGSSYNSPLHF. The CDR3 DNA follows: TGTGCCAGCAGAGAACGACAGGGTAGCTCCTATAATTCACCCCTCCACTTT.

This clonotype was observed at least ten times. The CDR3 sequence: CASSPGFNSPLHF. CDR3 sequence (DNA): TGCGCCAGTTCACCAGGGTTTAATTCACCCCTCCACTTT. The rearrangement uses TRBV10-1 and TRBJ1-6; possibly TRBD1 for D (5 bases). V lost 9 bases and J lost 6, with 12 bases in between. This CDR3 contains 13 residues. CDR1 is WNHNN and CDR2 is SYGVQD in the germline V gene (reference sequence).

This clonotype was observed many times. V is TRBV4-2 and J is TRBJ2-2; D might be TRBD2 (6 bases). The germline V and J ends were trimmed by 4 bases and 6 bases, with 12 bases remaining between them. CDR3 length: 14 residues. The germline V gene encodes CDR1 LGHNA and CDR2 YNFKEQ. The DNA of the CDR3 is TGTGCCAGCAGCCGGGACTTGGGGTCCGGGGAGCTGTTTTTT. Its protein product is CASSRDLGSGELFF.

In its sample, this clonotype was seen many times. The chain couples TRBV19 to TRBJ2-5, with D unclear. This CDR3 contains 13 residues. Germline assignment: CDR1 LNHDA and CDR2 SQIVND (reference sequence). V was trimmed by 6 bases and J by 5 bases, leaving 13 bases between them. This CDR3 is CASSASVEETQYF. CDR3 coding DNA: TGTGCCAGTAGCGCCAGCGTGGAGGAGACCCAGTACTTC.

This clonotype was counted at least ten times. The chain carries TRBV6-5 and TRBJ2-5; no firm D call. The germline CDR1 and CDR2 sequences are MNHEY and SVGAGI. The CDR3 consists of 11 residues. V was pared by 2 bases and J by 6 bases, with 4 bases between. The DNA for the CDR3 is TGTGCCAGCAGTTACAGCCAGACCCAGTACTTC. Protein: CASSYSQTQYF.

This clonotype was seen repeatedly, ten times or more. V is TRBV25-1 and J is TRBJ1-2; no definite D call. Germline V gives CDR1 MGHDK, CDR2 SYGVNS. V lost 5 bases to trimming and J lost 7 bases, with 11 bases between them. This CDR3 has 12 residues. This chain's CDR3 is CASSSVHVGYTF. For the CDR3, the DNA is TGTGCCAGCAGTTCAGTACACGTTGGCTACACCTTC.

This clonotype was counted many times. The genes are TRBV7-2 and TRBJ1-2; tentative D call: TRBD1 (5 bases). CDR3 length: 15 amino acids. The V gene lost 5 bases and the J gene lost 6 bases, with 19 bases spanning the gap. Germline assignment: CDR1 SGHTA and CDR2 FQGNSA. In nucleotides, the CDR3 is TGTGCCAGCAGCCCCTCGTGGTGGGGGAACGATGGCTACACCTTC. It translates to CASSPSWWGNDGYTF.

The genes are TRBV19 and TRBJ2-2, with D uncertain. The CDR3 runs to 12 residues. The germline V gene has CDR1 LNHDA and CDR2 SQIVND (reference sequence). The V gene lost 1 base and the J gene lost 7 bases, with 4 bases spanning the gap. This CDR3 reads CASSIGSGELFF. CDR3 nucleotides: TGTGCCAGTAGTATAGGTAGCGGGGAGCTGTTTTTT.

This clonotype is a singleton in its sample. A junction boundary mismatches the germline segment, possibly from a read error. The chain couples TRBV6-6 to TRBJ1-5; maybe TRBD1 (6 bases). The CDR3 has 15 amino acids. Germline V CDR1 and CDR2: MNHNY, SVGAGI (reference sequence). CDR3 loop: CVSSHSTGSGQPQHF. The CDR3 DNA sequence: TGTGTCAGCAGTCACTCAACAGGGTCGGGACAGCCCCAGCATTTT.

This clonotype has a count of ten or more. J is TRBJ2-3 and V is TRBV5-1; D remains unclear. The CDR3 covers 15 residues. Germline CDR1 and CDR2: SGHRS and YFSETQ. V shed 0 bases and J shed 5 bases, with 13 bases lying between them. DNA for the CDR3: TGCGCCAGCAGCTTGGAGTCCTTAGTGAGAGATACGCAGTATTTT. It yields the protein CASSLESLVRDTQYF.

This chain links TRBV4-2 with TRBJ2-2; no reliable D call. This CDR3 region has 11 residues. Germline V gene lookup returns CDR1 LGHNA and CDR2 YNFKEQ. Trimming took 1 base from V and 6 from J, leaving 0 bases between them. DNA for the CDR3: TGTGCCAGCAGCCAAGCCGGGGAGCTGTTTTTT. Translation gives CASSQAGELFF.

This clonotype was observed many times. The CDR3 DNA sequence: TGTGCCAGCAGTCGACTCAGACCAACTAATGAAAAACTGTTTTTT. Protein sequence: CASSRLRPTNEKLFF. V and J are TRBV2 and TRBJ1-4; D is unclear. The germline V gene encodes CDR1 SNHLY and CDR2 FYNNEI. The V gene lost 5 bases and the J gene lost 0 bases, with 10 bases spanning the gap. The CDR3 is 15 residues long. Full variable domain (outside the CDR3, taken from reference TRBV2 and TRBJ1-4): EPEVTQTPSHQVTQMGQEVILRCVPISNHLYFYWYRQILGQKVEFLVSFYNNEISEKSEIFDDQFSVERPDGSNFTLKIRSTKLEDSAMYFCASSRLRPTNEKLFFGSGTQLSVL.

The V gene is TRBV12-3 or TRBV12-4, the J gene TRBJ1-4; the match to TRBD1 covers 7 bases. The J segment lost 3 bases and the V segment lost 6 bases, leaving 1 base of the junction unmatched. The CDR3 covers 13 residues. The CDR3 DNA follows: TGTGCCAGCAGGGGGACAGCTAATGAAAAACTGTTTTTT. It encodes CASRGTANEKLFF.

Details on this clonotype: At one end the junction does not follow the germline gene, possibly because of a read error. This rearrangement joins TRBV5-1 to TRBJ1-4; maybe TRBD1 (6 bases). The CDR3 spans 15 residues. Germline lookup yields CDR1 SGHRS and CDR2 YFSETQ. CDR3 in amino acids: CASSSDRSLGEKLFF. CDR3 DNA sequence: TGTGCCAGCAGCTCAGACAGGAGTCTAGGGGAAAAACTGTTTTTT.

The J gene is TRBJ1-2, the V gene TRBV10-3; possibly TRBD1 for D (5 bases). The V end was cut by 7 bases, the J end by 1 base, with 13 bases between. CDR1 ENHRY and CDR2 SYGVKD come from the germline V gene. The CDR3 has 14 amino acids. CDR3 bases: TGTGCCATCACGGAGCGTGGGGGTAACTATGGCTACACCTTC. Its protein is CAITERGGNYGYTF.

This clonotype has a count of ten or more. V is TRBV6-1 and J is TRBJ2-5, with TRBD2 matching 10 bases. Germline V gene sequence: CDR1 MNHNS, CDR2 SASEGT. With V trimmed by 5 bases and J by 5 bases, 8 bases remained unmatched. The CDR3 sequence is 15 residues long. The CDR3 DNA reads as TGTGCCAGCAGTATACAGCGGGGGGGCCTGGAGACCCAGTACTTC. Amino acid sequence: CASSIQRGGLETQYF.

This clonotype was seen only a few times. A read error may explain this, as a much larger clone is one base away. The rearrangement joins TRBV12-3 or TRBV12-4 to TRBJ1-2; D is unclear. Trimming removed 3 bases at V and 8 bases at J, with 13 bases between. The CDR3 is made up of 13 amino acids. The DNA for the CDR3 is TGTGCCAGCAGTTTCGCGACAACGGGGGGCTACACCTTC. It translates to CASSFATTGGYTF.

This clonotype was counted only a few times. This may be a read error: a much more frequent sequence differs by one nucleotide. Written as DNA, the CDR3 is TGCGCCAGCAGCTTCGCCGGGGGACCCCACGAGACCCAGTACTTC. This sequence encodes CASSFAGGPHETQYF. The chain couples TRBV5-1 to TRBJ2-5; the D gene is possibly TRBD2 (6 bases). The CDR3 spans 15 residues. The V end was cut by 2 bases, the J end by 5 bases, with 16 bases between. Germline V gene lookup returns CDR1 SGHRS and CDR2 YFSETQ.

This clonotype has at least ten counts. The chain carries TRBV6-2 or TRBV6-3 and TRBJ2-7, with 9 positions matching TRBD2. Trimming at V came to 4 bases and at J to 2 bases, leaving 9 bases not matched to a gene. The CDR3 runs 16 residues. Germline CDR1 reads MNHEY; CDR2 reads SVGEGT. CDR3 residues: CASSSERGEGPYEQYV. The CDR3 region has the DNA TGTGCCAGCAGTTCCGAGCGGGGGGAGGGACCCTACGAGCAGTACGTC.

In this sample, this clonotype turned up many times. The chain combines TRBV19 with TRBJ1-5; no reliable D call. Trimming pared 0 bases from V and 4 bases from J, leaving 16 bases between. CDR1 and CDR2 from the germline V gene are LNHDA and SQIVND (reference sequence). The CDR3 is 17 amino acids. DNA for the CDR3: TGTGCCAGTAGTATAGAGGTGGCCCGAAATTTAAATCAGCCCCAGCATTTT. Translating it yields CASSIEVARNLNQPQHF. The full variable domain, in which reference TRBV19 and TRBJ1-5 provide the parts outside the CDR3, is DGGITQSPKYLFRKEGQNVTLSCEQNLNHDAMYWYRQDPGQGLRLIYYSQIVNDFQKGDIAEGYSVSREKKESFPLTVTSAQKNPTAFYLCASSIEVARNLNQPQHFGDGTRLSIL.

The sample holds many counts of this clonotype. The V and J genes are TRBV11-2 and TRBJ2-4; D gene unclear. The V gene's germline CDR1 is SGHAT and CDR2 FQNNGV. V dropped 6 bases and J dropped 0 bases, with 21 bases sitting between them. This CDR3 has 18 amino acids. The chain's CDR3 is CASRPTWASTLAKNIQYF. CDR3 DNA sequence: TGTGCCAGCAGGCCGACGTGGGCTTCCACATTAGCCAAAAACATTCAGTACTTC.

There are many counts of this clonotype. The chain combines TRBV20-1 with TRBJ2-5; 9 positions match TRBD2. This CDR3 contains 16 residues. Germline V lookup: CDR1 DFQATT, CDR2 SNEGSKA (reference sequence). CDR3 DNA: TGCAGCCTGAGCCCCCGGCTAGCGGGGCTCCAAGAGACCCAGTACTTC. Protein sequence: CSLSPRLAGLQETQYF.

This chain uses TRBV20-1 with TRBJ1-2; D gene uncertain. The germline CDR1 and CDR2 sequences are DFQATT and SNEGSKA (reference sequence). V gave up 0 bases and J gave up 3 bases, with 5 bases separating them. The CDR3 runs to 12 residues. The CDR3 region has the DNA TGCAGTGCTAGAGAAGGTTACTATGGCTACACCTTC. Translated, it gives CSAREGYYGYTF.